This T cell receptor (beta chain) appears in the sequencing data of a study of cytomegalovirus exposure and HLA in healthy donors. Study-wide results and caveats: Reported performance of the classifier showed diagnosis of cytomegalovirus status with high specificity and sensitivity. Earlier analysis found most TCR beta V segments productive about 87% or about 30% of the time.

The study ran its PCR with 60 Vbeta and 13 Jbeta primers. This table comes from immunoSEQ multiplex PCR, and its TCRdb copy is limited to in-frame clones, with some not included. The data hold approximately 160,000 clones, with about 77% observed a single time. For this clone: Antigen: not known.

The CDR3 consists of 14 residues. The germline CDR1 and CDR2 sequences are LNHDA and SQIVND (reference sequence). Trimming removed 3 bases from V and 7 bases from J, with 14 bases in between. The sequenced material came from PBMCs. The chain has TRBV19 and TRBJ2-3; weak D call: TRBD1 (5 bases). This sequence was found in a woman between 35 and 50 years old in good health and CMV-seropositive. The CDR3 loop reads CASSMMQGGHTQYF. CDR3 DNA: TGTGCCAGTAGTATGATGCAGGGCGGTCATACGCAGTATTTT.